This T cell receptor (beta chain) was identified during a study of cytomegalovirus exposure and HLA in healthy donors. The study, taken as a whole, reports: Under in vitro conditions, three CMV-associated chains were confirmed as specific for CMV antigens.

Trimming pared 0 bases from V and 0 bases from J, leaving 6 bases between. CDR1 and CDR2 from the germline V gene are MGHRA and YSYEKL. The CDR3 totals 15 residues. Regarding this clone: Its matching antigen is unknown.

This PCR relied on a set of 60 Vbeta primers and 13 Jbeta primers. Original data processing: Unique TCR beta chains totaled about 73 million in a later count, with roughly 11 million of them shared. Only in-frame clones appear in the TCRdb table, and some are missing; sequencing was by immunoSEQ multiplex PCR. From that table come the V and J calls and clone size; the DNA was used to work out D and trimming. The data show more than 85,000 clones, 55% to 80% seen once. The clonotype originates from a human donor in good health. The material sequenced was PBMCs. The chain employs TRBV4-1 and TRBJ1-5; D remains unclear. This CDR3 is CASSQDAGSNQPQHF. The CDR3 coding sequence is TGCGCCAGCAGCCAAGACGCGGGTAGCAATCAGCCCCAGCATTTT.